These 10 T cell receptor beta chains were all obtained from the same sample, sequenced in a study of breast tumors, draining lymph nodes, adjacent tissues. Each CDR3 protein gets one entry after TCRdb re-called the multiplex PCR reads with MiXCR. Of under 250,000 distinct CDR3 sequences listed, around 32% are singletons. Axillary draining lymph nodes of breast cancer patients supplied the node samples. Sequenced material: axillary lymph node tissue. The source of these receptors is a female donor with breast cancer. Some clones in this sample may be carry-over from other donors' samples.

This clonotype was seen ten or more times. V is TRBV5-8 and J is TRBJ2-7; D possibly corresponds to TRBD1 (6 bases). The V and J ends lost 0 bases and 3 bases respectively, with 10 bases between them. CDR3 length: 14 residues. The V gene's germline CDR1 is SGHTS and CDR2 YDEGEE. The CDR3 DNA sequence: TGTGCCAGCAGCTTGGTGAGGGGGTTCTACGAGCAGTACTTC. It translates to CASSLVRGFYEQYF.

This clonotype was counted at least ten times. The V call is TRBV9, the J call TRBJ1-2; 7 bases are shared with TRBD1. Germline V gene data show CDR1 as SGDLS and CDR2 as YYNGEE. CDR3 length equals 16 residues. With V trimmed by 4 bases and J by 4 bases, 13 bases remained unmatched. CDR3 in DNA: TGTGCCAGCAGCCCCGGGGGTGCAGGGGGGATCTATGGCTACACCTTC. Encoded protein: CASSPGGAGGIYGYTF.

The table lists this clonotype with many counts. This chain uses TRBV2 with TRBJ2-1, with no clear D. V dropped 2 bases and J dropped 2 bases, with 7 bases sitting between them. This CDR3 comprises 14 residues. The germline gives CDR1 SNHLY, CDR2 FYNNEI. In nucleotides, the CDR3 is TGTGCCAGCAGTGAACGGTCCGCCTACAATGAGCAGTTCTTC. Amino acid sequence: CASSERSAYNEQFF.

In its sample, this clonotype was seen many times. The genes are TRBV5-1 and TRBJ1-6; 8 nucleotides align to TRBD1. Germline lookup yields CDR1 SGHRS and CDR2 YFSETQ. V shed 1 base, J shed 8 bases, and the junction held 5 bases outside the gene matches. This CDR3 is built from 15 residues. The CDR3 DNA reads TGCGCCAGCAGCTTGAGATCAGGGGGCGATTCACCCCTCCACTTT. As protein: CASSLRSGGDSPLHF.

CDR3 amino acids: CASSQTGSGLNEKLFF. The CDR3 nucleotides are TGTGCCAGCAGCCAAACAGGTTCGGGACTAAATGAAAAACTGTTTTTT. The chain couples TRBV7-9 to TRBJ1-4, with D possibly being TRBD1 (5 bases). Germline V lookup: CDR1 SEHNR, CDR2 FQNEAQ (reference sequence). This CDR3 is built from 16 residues. With 5 bases removed from V and 5 bases from J, the gap between germline ends came to 18 bases.

This clonotype occurred many times. The chain uses TRBV7-8 and TRBJ1-5, with unresolved D. V was clipped by 3 bases and J by 1 base, with 4 bases between them. The germline V gene has CDR1 SGHVS and CDR2 FQNEAQ. The CDR3 is 13 residues long. The CDR3 is CASSFGSNQPQHF. The DNA for the CDR3 is TGTGCCAGCAGCTTCGGAAGCAATCAGCCCCAGCATTTT.

There are many counts of this clonotype. The chain joins TRBV6-1 to TRBJ1-2; D is ambiguous. The germline gives CDR1 MNHNS, CDR2 SASEGT. The CDR3 sequence is 13 residues long. V lost 3 bases, J lost 3 bases, and 8 bases lay in between. CDR3 nucleotides: TGTGCCAGCAGTGACGGCGGCTACTATGGCTACACCTTC. It is translated as CASSDGGYYGYTF.

The chain recombines TRBV9 with TRBJ2-6; no clear D gene. Trimming pared 1 base from V and 4 bases from J, leaving 12 bases between. This CDR3 is built from 16 residues. Germline lookup yields CDR1 SGDLS and CDR2 YYNGEE. In nucleotides, the CDR3 is TGTGCCAGCAGCGTATTTAGCAGGCTCGGGGCCAACGTCCTGACTTTC. Translating it yields CASSVFSRLGANVLTF. Filled out from reference TRBV9 and TRBJ2-6, the complete variable domain reads DSGVTQTPKHLITATGQRVTLRCSPRSGDLSVYWYQQSLDQGLQFLIQYYNGEERAKGNILERFSAQQFPDLHSELNLSSLELGDSALYFCASSVFSRLGANVLTFGAGSRLTVL.

This clonotype was seen at least ten times. This sequence may be a read error, since a much larger clone differs from it by one base. The V and J genes are TRBV20-1 and TRBJ2-1; 8 bases align to TRBD1. Germline V gene lookup returns CDR1 DFQATT and CDR2 SNEGSKA (reference sequence). The CDR3 is 14 residues long. For the CDR3, the DNA is TGCAGTGCCAGACAGGGGAGCTCCTACACTGAGCAGTTCTTC. As protein: CSARQGSSYTEQFF.

This clonotype was observed at least ten times. As the CDR3 is not closed by the conserved phenylalanine or tryptophan, this likely results from a read error. The DNA is left out, because the CDR3 cannot be placed on it with certainty; the CDR3 is given as TCRdb lists it. This rearrangement joins TRBV6-4 to TRBJ2-1. Germline V gene data show CDR1 as MRHNA and CDR2 as SNTAGT. With termini counted, the CDR3 has 8 amino acids. This CDR3 is CASPPRVL.